This is a list of T cell receptor beta chains from one sample in a study of PD-L1 blockade in urothelial cancer. The table came from immunoSEQ multiplex PCR; TCRdb's copy has only in-frame clones and leaves some out. The table records around 120,000 clones, around 82% of them present only once. Sequences were derived from PBMCs, sampled around atezolizumab (anti-PD-L1) treatment. These receptors originate from a man aged 50 or older with urothelial cancer. Both conserved end residues are part of each CDR3. Each record gives: J gene, V gene, D gene, clone size, CDR3 protein, CDR3 DNA. D genes are given only for firm matches. Clone size, where shown, is once, few, many, or a class for clones that have expanded.

J: TRBJ1-5
V: TRBV18
D: TRBD1
size: .
CDR3: CASSPGTVRPDQPQHF
DNA: TGTGCCAGCTCACCCGGGACAGTCAGGCCCGATCAGCCCCAGCATTTT

J: TRBJ2-2
V: TRBV28
D: .
size: .
CDR3: CASSFEVTLRPGELFF
DNA: TGTGCCAGCAGTTTTGAGGTCACCTTAAGGCCAGGGGAGCTGTTTTTT

J: TRBJ2-7
V: TRBV20-1
D: .
size: .
CDR3: CSAGSSLEQYF
DNA: TGCAGTGCTGGCTCATCTTTAGAGCAGTACTTC

J: TRBJ2-5
V: TRBV18
D: .
size: .
CDR3: CASSPSQQETQYF
DNA: TGTGCCAGCTCACCAAGTCAGCAAGAGACCCAGTACTTC

J: TRBJ2-5
V: TRBV4-2
D: .
size: .
CDR3: CASSQVNSGTGETQYF
DNA: TGTGCCAGCAGCCAAGTTAATAGCGGGACAGGGGAGACCCAGTACTTC

J: TRBJ2-4
V: TRBV19
D: .
size: .
CDR3: CASSIGGKAKNIQYF
DNA: TGTGCCAGTAGTATTGGAGGGAAAGCCAAAAACATTCAGTACTTC

J: TRBJ2-1
V: TRBV10-2
D: TRBD2
size: few
CDR3: CASTASGSSYNEQFF
DNA: TGCGCCAGTACCGCTAGCGGAAGCTCCTACAATGAGCAGTTCTTC

J: TRBJ1-6
V: TRBV5-1
D: .
size: .
CDR3: CASSLGGNSPLHF
DNA: TGCGCCAGCAGCTTAGGAGGTAATTCACCCCTCCACTTT

J: TRBJ2-1
V: TRBV2
D: TRBD1
size: .
CDR3: CASSEGQGAAEQFF
DNA: TGTGCCAGCAGTGAGGGACAGGGGGCTGCTGAGCAGTTCTTC

J: TRBJ2-3
V: TRBV4-1
D: .
size: .
CDR3: CASSQGLSPDTQYF
DNA: TGCGCCAGCAGCCAAGGACTATCCCCGGATACGCAGTATTTT

J: TRBJ1-5
V: TRBV28
D: TRBD1
size: .
CDR3: CASSPTGYLYQPQHF
DNA: TGTGCCAGCAGTCCGACAGGGTACCTTTATCAGCCCCAGCATTTT

J: TRBJ2-3
V: TRBV5-6
D: TRBD2
size: .
CDR3: CASSPELLAGGRTDTQYF
DNA: TGTGCCAGCAGCCCTGAGCTACTAGCGGGAGGGCGGACAGATACGCAGTATTTT

J: TRBJ2-3
V: TRBV4-1
D: TRBD2
size: .
CDR3: CASRSTSGGTDTQYF
DNA: TGCGCCAGCAGGTCTACTAGCGGGGGGACAGATACGCAGTATTTT

J: TRBJ2-3
V: TRBV5-1
D: TRBD2
size: .
CDR3: CASSLTTSGSTDTQYF
DNA: TGCGCCAGCAGCTTGACGACTAGCGGGAGCACAGATACGCAGTATTTT

J: TRBJ2-3
V: TRBV28
D: .
size: once
CDR3: CASSLGGAEWNTQYF
DNA: TGTGCCAGCAGTTTAGGCGGGGCCGAGTGGAATACGCAGTATTTT

J: TRBJ2-3
V: TRBV30
D: TRBD2
size: .
CDR3: CAWSTTSATDTQYF
DNA: TGTGCCTGGAGTACGACTAGCGCTACAGATACGCAGTATTTT

J: TRBJ2-7
V: TRBV18
D: .
size: .
CDR3: CASSPVSGGGSPLLSEQYF
DNA: TGTGCCAGCTCACCGGTCAGCGGCGGAGGCTCTCCTTTGCTGAGCGAGCAGTACTTC

J: TRBJ2-1
V: TRBV18
D: TRBD1
size: .
CDR3: CASSPRSGTGSGEQFF
DNA: TGTGCCAGCTCACCGAGATCCGGGACAGGATCGGGTGAGCAGTTCTTC

J: TRBJ2-2
V: TRBV18
D: TRBD1
size: few
CDR3: CATAGTGATGELFF
DNA: TGTGCCACCGCCGGGACAGGGGCCACCGGGGAGCTGTTTTTT

J: TRBJ2-1
V: TRBV5-1
D: TRBD1
size: .
CDR3: CASSTNGQGGNEQFF
DNA: TGCGCCAGCAGCACCAACGGACAGGGGGGTAATGAGCAGTTCTTC

J: TRBJ2-7
V: TRBV5-1
D: .
size: few
CDR3: CASSSYMNYEQYF
DNA: TGCGCCAGCAGTAGCTATATGAACTACGAGCAGTACTTC

J: TRBJ2-2
V: TRBV27
D: .
size: .
CDR3: CASRTRSTGELFF
DNA: TGTGCCAGCAGAACCAGGTCCACCGGGGAGCTGTTTTTT

J: TRBJ2-7
V: TRBV5-1
D: TRBD1
size: .
CDR3: CASSPRDRSTYEQYF
DNA: TGCGCCAGCAGCCCCCGGGACAGGTCAACCTACGAGCAGTACTTC

J: TRBJ2-7
V: TRBV28
D: .
size: .
CDR3: CASYSRGVGGKYF
DNA: TGTGCCAGCTACAGCCGGGGTGTGGGCGGAAAGTACTTC

J: TRBJ2-1
V: TRBV18
D: .
size: .
CDR3: CASSPQGSSYNEQFF
DNA: TGTGCCAGCTCACCCCAGGGGAGCTCCTACAATGAGCAGTTCTTC

J: TRBJ1-1
V: TRBV6-1
D: .
size: once
CDR3: CASSAVQTGNTEAFF
DNA: TGTGCCAGCAGTGCAGTACAGACAGGAAACACTGAAGCTTTCTTT

J: TRBJ2-4
V: TRBV28
D: .
size: .
CDR3: CASGDLAKNIQYF
DNA: TGTGCCAGTGGGGACTTAGCCAAAAACATTCAGTACTTC

J: TRBJ1-2
V: TRBV30
D: .
size: .
CDR3: CAWRQGVDYGYTF
DNA: TGTGCCTGGAGACAGGGCGTAGACTATGGCTACACCTTC

J: TRBJ1-1
V: TRBV5-6
D: .
size: .
CDR3: CASTSVKASGEAFF
DNA: TGTGCCAGCACCTCGGTTAAGGCTTCGGGTGAAGCTTTCTTT

J: TRBJ2-5
V: TRBV12-5
D: TRBD1
size: few
CDR3: CASGHSWTGQETQYF
DNA: TGTGCTAGTGGTCATTCTTGGACAGGTCAAGAGACCCAGTACTTC

J: TRBJ2-7
V: TRBV27
D: .
size: .
CDR3: CASSLSPRGYEQYF
DNA: TGTGCCAGCAGTTTATCCCCCCGGGGCTACGAGCAGTACTTC

J: TRBJ1-2
V: TRBV4-2
D: TRBD1
size: .
CDR3: CASSQAHTGGANGYTF
DNA: TGTGCCAGCAGCCAGGCCCACACAGGGGGCGCAAATGGCTACACCTTC

J: TRBJ2-1
V: TRBV28
D: .
size: .
CDR3: CASSLSVGARGGNEQFF
DNA: TGTGCCAGCAGTTTATCGGTTGGGGCTAGGGGGGGCAATGAGCAGTTCTTC

J: TRBJ2-7
V: TRBV7-9
D: TRBD1
size: .
CDR3: CASSIRTGVSYEQYF
DNA: TGTGCCAGCAGCATCCGGACAGGGGTCTCCTACGAGCAGTACTTC

J: TRBJ2-3
V: TRBV5-4
D: TRBD2
size: .
CDR3: CASSLGGSGSADTQYF
DNA: TGTGCCAGCAGCTTGGGGGGTAGCGGGAGTGCAGATACGCAGTATTTT

J: TRBJ1-2
V: TRBV19
D: TRBD1
size: few
CDR3: CASRKGQGGYGYTF
DNA: TGTGCCAGTAGGAAGGGACAGGGCGGCTATGGCTACACCTTC

J: TRBJ2-1
V: TRBV10-3
D: .
size: .
CDR3: CAISERVEQFF
DNA: TGTGCCATCAGTGAGCGGGTTGAGCAGTTCTTC

J: TRBJ1-1
V: TRBV5-1
D: TRBD1
size: .
CDR3: CASSYRGPTSPGIETEAFF
DNA: TGCGCCAGCAGCTACAGGGGGCCCACTAGCCCCGGAATCGAAACTGAAGCTTTCTTT

J: TRBJ1-2
V: TRBV2
D: TRBD1
size: .
CDR3: CASSVTQGGGYTF
DNA: TGTGCCAGCAGTGTCACACAGGGGGGAGGCTACACCTTC

J: TRBJ1-5
V: TRBV11-2
D: TRBD1
size: .
CDR3: CASSRQGGNQPQHF
DNA: TGTGCCAGCAGCAGACAGGGGGGCAATCAGCCCCAGCATTTT

J: TRBJ1-5
V: TRBV25-1
D: .
size: few
CDR3: CASSGGSNQPQHF
DNA: TGTGCCAGCAGTGGGGGCAGTAATCAGCCCCAGCATTTT

J: TRBJ2-2
V: TRBV6-5
D: .
size: .
CDR3: CASSYPGQGNTGELFF
DNA: TGTGCCAGCAGTTATCCGGGACAAGGAAACACCGGGGAGCTGTTTTTT

J: TRBJ2-7
V: TRBV29-1
D: TRBD1
size: .
CDR3: CSVGGSGTGGNEQYF
DNA: TGCAGCGTAGGGGGTTCTGGGACAGGGGGCAACGAGCAGTACTTC

J: TRBJ2-5
V: TRBV7-2
D: TRBD2
size: .
CDR3: CASSLSLSGGKETQYF
DNA: TGTGCCAGCAGCTTAAGCCTAAGCGGGGGAAAAGAGACCCAGTACTTC

J: TRBJ2-7
V: TRBV21-1
D: .
size: .
CDR3: CASSKAPGLECYEQYF
DNA: TGTGCCAGCAGCAAAGCCCCCGGACTAGAATGCTACGAGCAGTACTTC

J: TRBJ2-7
V: TRBV10-3
D: .
size: .
CDR3: CAISESFSLGEQYF
DNA: TGTGCCATCAGTGAGTCATTTAGCCTTGGCGAGCAGTACTTC